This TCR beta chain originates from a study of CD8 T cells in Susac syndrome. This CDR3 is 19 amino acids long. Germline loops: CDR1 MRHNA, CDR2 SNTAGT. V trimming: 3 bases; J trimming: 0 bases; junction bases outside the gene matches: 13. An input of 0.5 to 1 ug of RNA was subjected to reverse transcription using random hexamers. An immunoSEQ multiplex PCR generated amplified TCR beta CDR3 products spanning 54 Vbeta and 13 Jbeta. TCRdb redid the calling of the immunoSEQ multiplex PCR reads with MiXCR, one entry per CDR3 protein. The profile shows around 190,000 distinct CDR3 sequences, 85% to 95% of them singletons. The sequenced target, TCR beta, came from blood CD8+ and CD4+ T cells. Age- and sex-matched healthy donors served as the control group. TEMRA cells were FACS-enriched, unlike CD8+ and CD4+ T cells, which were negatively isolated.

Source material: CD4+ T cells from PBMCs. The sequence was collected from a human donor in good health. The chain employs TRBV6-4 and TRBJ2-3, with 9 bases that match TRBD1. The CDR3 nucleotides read TGTGCCAGCAGTGAATCCGGGACAGGGAGTTCCGCTAGCACAGATACGCAGTATTTT. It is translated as CASSESGTGSSASTDTQYF.